This T cell receptor beta chain was recorded in a study of T cells in Graves' hyperthyroidism and ophthalmopathy. Using RNA transcripts as the source, TCR beta CDR3 regions were amplified. HTBI primers were used for first-round RT-PCR of the TCR CDR3. TCRdb re-called the multiplex PCR reads with MiXCR, one entry per CDR3 protein. The data show around 400,000 distinct CDR3 sequences, around 14% seen once. From germline, CDR1 is SGHNT and CDR2 YENEEA. The CDR3 runs to 13 residues. The germline V and J ends were trimmed by 5 bases and 5 bases, with 10 bases remaining between them. This clonotype was observed a few times.

The source of this sequence is a woman between 18 and 29 years old with Graves' hyperthyroidism that later progressed to Graves' ophthalmopathy. The sequenced material came from blood. The chain uses TRBV11-3 and TRBJ2-1; D gene unclear. CDR3: CASSPRIHNEQFF. In DNA, the CDR3 is TGTGCCAGCAGCCCCCGTATCCACAATGAGCAGTTCTTC.